The 4 T cell receptor beta chains below were found in one sample sequenced in a study of cytomegalovirus exposure and HLA in healthy donors. Researchers ran the PCR with 60 Vbeta and 13 Jbeta primers. The data were produced by immunoSEQ multiplex PCR, yet TCRdb's version contains in-frame clones alone and is incomplete. The repertoire holds approximately 130,000 clones, with 76% as singletons. The specimen was PBMCs. These receptors came from a female donor in good health and CMV-seropositive.

As for this clone: Other DNA sequences in the same sample also yield this CDR3. J is TRBJ2-3 and V is TRBV7-9; 10 bases align to TRBD2. The CDR3 is made up of 15 amino acids. Germline values: CDR1 SEHNR, CDR2 FQNEAQ (reference sequence). Trimming cost V 2 bases and J 4 bases; bases outside gene matches: 3. CDR3 DNA sequence: TGTGCCAGCAGCTTACTAGCGGGGGTCGCAGATACGCAGTATTTT. Its protein product is CASSLLAGVADTQYF. Full variable domain (rest looked up from reference TRBV7-9 and TRBJ2-3): DTGVSQNPRHKITKRGQNVTFRCDPISEHNRLYWYRQTLGQGPEFLTYFQNEAQLEKSRLLSDRFSAERPKGSFSTLEIQRTEQGDSAMYLCASSLLAGVADTQYFGPGTRLTVL.

J is TRBJ2-7 and V is TRBV5-1; TRBD2 agrees at 8 bases. Germline V gene sequence: CDR1 SGHRS, CDR2 YFSETQ. V shed 3 bases and J 7 bases; nucleotides not matched to a gene: 9. This CDR3 contains 14 residues. The CDR3 region is CASSSGLVEGEQYF. The CDR3 bases are TGCGCCAGCAGCTCGGGACTAGTTGAGGGGGAGCAGTACTTC.

The J gene is TRBJ1-2, the V gene TRBV6-1, with D perhaps TRBD1 (6 bases). V lost 0 bases to trimming and J lost 2 bases, with 13 bases between them. The CDR3 is 16 amino acids. Germline V gene data show CDR1 as MNHNS and CDR2 as SASEGT. The CDR3 is CASSEALAGGNYGYTF. CDR3 coding DNA: TGTGCCAGCAGTGAAGCCTTAGCGGGGGGCAACTATGGCTACACCTTC.

V usage is TRBV29-1 and J usage is TRBJ2-7, with D possibly TRBD1 on 6 matching bases. In germline, CDR1 is SQVTM, CDR2 ANQGSEA. This CDR3 has 12 amino acids. V lost 7 bases and J lost 3, with 13 bases in between. CDR3: CSARDTFYEQYF. The CDR3 nucleotides read TGCAGCGCCAGGGACACTTTCTACGAGCAGTACTTC.